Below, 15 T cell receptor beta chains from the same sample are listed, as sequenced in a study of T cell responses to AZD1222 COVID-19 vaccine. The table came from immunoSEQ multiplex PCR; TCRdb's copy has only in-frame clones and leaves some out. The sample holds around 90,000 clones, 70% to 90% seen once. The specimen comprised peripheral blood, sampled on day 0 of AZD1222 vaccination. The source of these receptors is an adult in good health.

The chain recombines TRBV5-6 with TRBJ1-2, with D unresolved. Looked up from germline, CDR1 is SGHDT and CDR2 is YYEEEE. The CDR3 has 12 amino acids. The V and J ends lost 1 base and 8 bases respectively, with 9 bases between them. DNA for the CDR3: TGTGCCAGCAGCTTGCCCACTGGGGGCTACACCTTC. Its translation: CASSLPTGGYTF.

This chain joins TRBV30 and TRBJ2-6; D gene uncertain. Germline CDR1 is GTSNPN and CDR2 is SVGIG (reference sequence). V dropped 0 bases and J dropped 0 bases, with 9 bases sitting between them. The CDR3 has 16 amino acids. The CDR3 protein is CAWSVPAPSGANVLTF. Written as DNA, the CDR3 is TGTGCCTGGAGTGTACCGGCACCCTCTGGGGCCAACGTCCTGACTTTC.

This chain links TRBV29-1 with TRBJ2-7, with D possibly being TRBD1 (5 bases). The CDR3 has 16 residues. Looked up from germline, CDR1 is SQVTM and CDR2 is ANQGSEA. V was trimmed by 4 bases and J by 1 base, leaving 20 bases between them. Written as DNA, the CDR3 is TGCAGCGTTGCCTTCTACGGGCAGGGATCATCCTACGAGCAGTACTTC. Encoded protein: CSVAFYGQGSSYEQYF.

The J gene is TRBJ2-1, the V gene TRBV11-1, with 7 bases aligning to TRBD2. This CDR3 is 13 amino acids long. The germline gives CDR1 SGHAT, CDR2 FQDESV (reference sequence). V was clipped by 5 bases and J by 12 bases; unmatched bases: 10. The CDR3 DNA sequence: TGTGCCAGCAGCCCCGGGAGGCTTGGTGGGCAGTTCTTC. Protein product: CASSPGRLGGQFF. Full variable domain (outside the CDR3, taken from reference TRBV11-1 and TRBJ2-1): EAEVAQSPRYKITEKSQAVAFWCDPISGHATLYWYRQILGQGPELLVQFQDESVVDDSQLPKDRFSAERLKGVDSTLKIQPAELGDSAMYLCASSPGRLGGQFFGPGTRLTVL.

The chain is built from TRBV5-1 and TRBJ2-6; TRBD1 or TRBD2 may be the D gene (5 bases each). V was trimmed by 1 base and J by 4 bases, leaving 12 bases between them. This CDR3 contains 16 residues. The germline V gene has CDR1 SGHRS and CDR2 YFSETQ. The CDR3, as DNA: TGCGCCAGCAGCTTGACTGGGACCTCCGGGGCCAACGTCCTGACTTTC. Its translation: CASSLTGTSGANVLTF.

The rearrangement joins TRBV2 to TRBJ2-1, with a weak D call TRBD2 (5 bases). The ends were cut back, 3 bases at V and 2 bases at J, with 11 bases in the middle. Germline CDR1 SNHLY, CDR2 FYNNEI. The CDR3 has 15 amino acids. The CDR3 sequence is CASSDDGVAYNEQFF. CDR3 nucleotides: TGTGCCAGCAGTGACGACGGGGTCGCCTACAATGAGCAGTTCTTC.

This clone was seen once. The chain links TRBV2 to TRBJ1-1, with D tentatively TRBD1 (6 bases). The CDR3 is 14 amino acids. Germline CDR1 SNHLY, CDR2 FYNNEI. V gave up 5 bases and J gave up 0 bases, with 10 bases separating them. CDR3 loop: CASSRGVMNTEAFF. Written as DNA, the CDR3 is TGTGCCAGCAGTAGGGGGGTAATGAACACTGAAGCTTTCTTT.

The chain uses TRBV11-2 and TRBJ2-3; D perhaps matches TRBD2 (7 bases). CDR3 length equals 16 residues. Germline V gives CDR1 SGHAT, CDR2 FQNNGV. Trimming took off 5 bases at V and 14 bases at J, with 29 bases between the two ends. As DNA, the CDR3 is TGTGCCAGCAGCCTCTTGGGGCCGGGAGCGGGGACAACCACGTATTTT. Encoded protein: CASSLLGPGAGTTTYF.

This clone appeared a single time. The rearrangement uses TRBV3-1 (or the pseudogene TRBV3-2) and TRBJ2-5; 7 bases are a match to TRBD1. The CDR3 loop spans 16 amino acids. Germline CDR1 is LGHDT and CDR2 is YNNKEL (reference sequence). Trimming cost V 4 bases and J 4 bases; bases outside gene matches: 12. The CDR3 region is CASSPQTFPGGETQYF. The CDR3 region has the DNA TGTGCCAGCAGCCCGCAGACCTTTCCAGGGGGAGAGACCCAGTACTTC.

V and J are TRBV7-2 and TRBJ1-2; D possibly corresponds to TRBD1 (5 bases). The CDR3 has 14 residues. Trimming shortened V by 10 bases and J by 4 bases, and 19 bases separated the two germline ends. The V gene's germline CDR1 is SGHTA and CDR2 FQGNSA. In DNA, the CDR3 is TGTGCCACCTCGCCTGGGGGGTACGGCTATGGCTACACCTTC. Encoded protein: CATSPGGYGYGYTF.

The CDR3 DNA reads as TGTGCCAGCAGCTTAGCTTGGAGGAACACTGAAGCTTTCTTT. It specifies CASSLAWRNTEAFF. This chain links TRBV7-2 with TRBJ1-1, with D unresolved. Germline CDR1 reads SGHTA; CDR2 reads FQGNSA. V shed 0 bases and J shed 1 base, with 6 bases lying between them. This CDR3 is built from 14 residues. The full variable domain, completed using reference TRBV7-2 and TRBJ1-1, is GAGVSQSPSNKVTEKGKDVELRCDPISGHTALYWYRQSLGQGLEFLIYFQGNSAPDKSGLPSDRFSAERTGGSVSTLTIQRTQQEDSAVYLCASSLAWRNTEAFFGQGTRLTVV.

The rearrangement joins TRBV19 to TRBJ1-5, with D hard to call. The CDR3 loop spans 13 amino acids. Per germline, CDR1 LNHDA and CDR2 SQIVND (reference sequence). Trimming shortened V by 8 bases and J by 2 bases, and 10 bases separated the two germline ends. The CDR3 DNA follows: TGTGCCAGTCATCATCAGGGCAATCAGCCCCAGCATTTT. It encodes CASHHQGNQPQHF. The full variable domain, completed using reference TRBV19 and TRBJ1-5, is DGGITQSPKYLFRKEGQNVTLSCEQNLNHDAMYWYRQDPGQGLRLIYYSQIVNDFQKGDIAEGYSVSREKKESFPLTVTSAQKNPTAFYLCASHHQGNQPQHFGDGTRLSIL.

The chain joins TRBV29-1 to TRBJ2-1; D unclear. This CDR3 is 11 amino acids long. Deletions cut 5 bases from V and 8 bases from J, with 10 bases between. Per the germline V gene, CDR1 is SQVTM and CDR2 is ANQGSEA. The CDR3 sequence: CSVNPPHEQFF. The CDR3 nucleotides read TGCAGCGTTAATCCCCCCCATGAGCAGTTCTTC.

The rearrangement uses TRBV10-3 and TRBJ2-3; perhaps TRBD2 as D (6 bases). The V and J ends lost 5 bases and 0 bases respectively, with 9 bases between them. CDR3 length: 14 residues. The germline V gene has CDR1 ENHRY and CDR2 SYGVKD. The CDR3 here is CAISLAESTDTQYF. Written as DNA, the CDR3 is TGTGCCATCAGTTTAGCGGAAAGCACAGATACGCAGTATTTT.

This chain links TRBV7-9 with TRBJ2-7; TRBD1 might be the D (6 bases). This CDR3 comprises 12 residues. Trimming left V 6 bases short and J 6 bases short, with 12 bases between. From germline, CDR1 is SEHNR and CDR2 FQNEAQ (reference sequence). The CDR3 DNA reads TGTGCCAGCAGGCAGACAGGAGCCGAGCAGTACTTC. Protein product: CASRQTGAEQYF.